Each of the 16 T cell receptor beta chains below was sequenced from the same sample in a study of T cell responses to AZD1222 COVID-19 vaccine. Clones were sequenced by immunoSEQ multiplex PCR, and TCRdb holds only the in-frame ones, with some missing. The table shows about 120,000 clones, with around nine tenths occurring only once. This sample comprised peripheral blood, obtained on day 0 of AZD1222 vaccination. These receptors originate from an adult in good health.

The V call is TRBV5-4, the J call TRBJ1-2; the match to TRBD1 covers 7 bases. CDR3 length: 13 residues. Per germline, CDR1 SGHNT and CDR2 YYREEE (reference sequence). Losses at the gene ends were 4 bases for V and 7 bases for J; bases not matched to a gene: 7. The CDR3, as DNA: TGTGCCAGCAGCGACGCAGGGGGACGTGGCTACACCTTC. Protein sequence: CASSDAGGRGYTF.

This sequence joins TRBV6-5 and TRBJ1-2, with a tentative D call TRBD1 (5 bases). V was cut by 0 bases and J by 0 bases, with 11 bases left in between. This CDR3 region has 16 residues. CDR1 is MNHEY and CDR2 is SVGAGI in the germline V gene. As DNA, the CDR3 is TGTGCCAGCAGTTACTCATCGGGACTCTCTAACTATGGCTACACCTTC. Its translation is CASSYSSGLSNYGYTF.

The V call is TRBV12-1, the J call TRBJ2-1; TRBD2, the table's D call, lacks a check against the DNA. TRBV12-1 is a documented pseudogene. The CDR3 length is 15 residues. The CDR3 here is CASSFESGSSDEQFF. DNA for the CDR3: TGTGCCAGCAGCTTTGAAAGCGGGAGTAGCGATGAGCAGTTCTTC.

This sequence joins TRBV6-5 and TRBJ1-1; TRBD1 might be the D (6 bases). Germline V CDR1 and CDR2: MNHEY, SVGAGI. V lost 0 bases and J lost 0, with 11 bases in between. This CDR3 spans 16 amino acids. CDR3 bases: TGTGCCAGCAGTTACTCGAGGGGGACCATGAACACTGAAGCTTTCTTT. It translates to CASSYSRGTMNTEAFF.

The V call is TRBV15, the J call TRBJ2-3, with 7 bases aligning to TRBD2. V trimming: 3 bases; J trimming: 3 bases; junction bases outside the gene matches: 6. CDR1 and CDR2 from the germline V gene are LNHNV and YYDKDF (reference sequence). The CDR3 runs to 15 residues. The CDR3 sequence is CATSSHLAETDTQYF. CDR3 sequence (DNA): TGTGCCACCAGCAGCCACCTAGCGGAGACAGATACGCAGTATTTT.

This chain joins TRBV10-3 and TRBJ2-2; D not resolved. The germline V and J ends were trimmed by 7 bases and 5 bases, with 14 bases remaining between them. The CDR3 sequence is 14 residues long. CDR1 and CDR2 from the germline V gene are ENHRY and SYGVKD. In nucleotides, the CDR3 is TGTGCCATCACTTCTAGTACGGGTACCGGGGAGCTGTTTTTT. Translated, it gives CAITSSTGTGELFF.

Sample share makes this clone large. The chain links TRBV4-3 to TRBJ2-1; D is undetermined. V was pared by 4 bases and J by 0 bases, with 10 bases between. The CDR3 consists of 15 residues. The V gene's germline CDR1 is LGHNA and CDR2 YSLEER. CDR3 region: CASSPWWSSYNEQFF. In nucleotides, the CDR3 is TGCGCCAGCAGCCCCTGGTGGAGCTCCTACAATGAGCAGTTCTTC.

V is TRBV19 and J is TRBJ2-2; D call uncertain. The germline CDR1 and CDR2 sequences are LNHDA and SQIVND (reference sequence). This CDR3 has 13 residues. The V end was cut by 1 base, the J end by 6 bases, with 6 bases between. CDR3 region: CASSIGGPGELFF. Written as DNA, the CDR3 is TGTGCCAGTAGTATAGGTGGTCCCGGGGAGCTGTTTTTT.

This clone was picked up a small number of times. The genes are TRBV5-1 and TRBJ2-3; no clear D. Germline CDR1 SGHRS, CDR2 YFSETQ. CDR3 length: 12 amino acids. V dropped 5 bases and J dropped 2 bases, with 6 bases sitting between them. The CDR3 spells CASSRFTDTQYF. The DNA for the CDR3 is TGCGCCAGCAGTCGTTTCACAGATACGCAGTATTTT. Variable domain in full (rest from reference TRBV5-1 and TRBJ2-3): KAGVTQTPRYLIKTRGQQVTLSCSPISGHRSVSWYQQTPGQGLQFLFEYFSETQRNKGNFPGRFSGRQFSNSRSEMNVSTLELGDSALYLCASSRFTDTQYFGPGTRLTVL.

The V gene is TRBV20-1, the J gene TRBJ1-5; the D gene is possibly TRBD1 (6 bases). V lost 3 bases and J 5 bases, leaving 11 bases between the germline ends. The CDR3 has 13 amino acids. Germline V lookup: CDR1 DFQATT, CDR2 SNEGSKA (reference sequence). The CDR3 protein is CSASVGAHQPQHF. The CDR3 nucleotides read TGCAGTGCTAGTGTGGGGGCTCATCAGCCCCAGCATTTT.

The gene calls are TRBV5-1 and TRBJ1-4; the D is unclear. In germline, CDR1 is SGHRS, CDR2 YFSETQ. This CDR3 contains 12 residues. V lost 4 bases, J lost 7 bases, and 8 bases lay in between. The DNA of the CDR3 is TGCGCCAGCAGCAACAAGGGTGAAAAACTGTTTTTT. It specifies CASSNKGEKLFF.

This rearrangement joins TRBV6-2 or TRBV6-3 to TRBJ1-1; 8 bases agree with TRBD1. Germline values: CDR1 MNHEY, CDR2 SVGEGT. V shed 5 bases and J 4 bases; nucleotides not matched to a gene: 6. The CDR3 totals 14 residues. The CDR3 nucleotides read TGTGCCAGCAGTATGACAGGGGCCGCCACTGAAGCTTTCTTT. The encoded protein is CASSMTGAATEAFF.

The J gene is TRBJ2-5, the V gene TRBV9, with 7 bases identical to TRBD2. CDR3 length: 14 amino acids. The germline CDR1 and CDR2 sequences are SGDLS and YYNGEE. J was trimmed by 5 bases and V by 4 bases; bases with no gene match: 8. CDR3 bases: TGTGCCAGCAGCCGGTCGGGGGGTCGGGAGACCCAGTACTTC. This gives the protein CASSRSGGRETQYF. Full variable domain (rest looked up from reference TRBV9 and TRBJ2-5): DSGVTQTPKHLITATGQRVTLRCSPRSGDLSVYWYQQSLDQGLQFLIQYYNGEERAKGNILERFSAQQFPDLHSELNLSSLELGDSALYFCASSRSGGRETQYFGPGTRLLVL.

V and J are TRBV6-2 or TRBV6-3 and TRBJ1-1, with a weak D call TRBD1 (6 bases). Germline-derived CDR1 and CDR2 are MNHEY and SVGEGT. The germline V and J ends were trimmed by 5 bases and 12 bases, with 13 bases remaining between them. The CDR3 is 11 residues long. The CDR3 DNA is TGTGCCAGCAGTGAGGGGGGGAGGACTTTCTTT. Translating gives CASSEGGRTFF.

This clone was seen once. This rearrangement joins TRBV28 to TRBJ2-3; no clear D gene. This CDR3 has 15 residues. Per germline, CDR1 MDHEN and CDR2 SYDVKM. V gave up 5 bases and J gave up 0 bases, with 12 bases separating them. This CDR3 reads CASSPINLSTDTQYF. The CDR3, as DNA: TGTGCCAGCAGTCCGATAAACCTTAGCACAGATACGCAGTATTTT.

This chain uses TRBV4-2 with TRBJ1-4, with 10 bases identical to TRBD1. CDR3 length: 14 amino acids. The V gene's germline CDR1 is LGHNA and CDR2 YNFKEQ. V gave up 4 bases and J gave up 8 bases; unmatched junction bases: 4. The CDR3 bases are TGTGCCAGCAGCCCGGGACAGGGGCCCGAAAAACTGTTTTTT. Translated: CASSPGQGPEKLFF.